The sequence of this T cell receptor beta chain was determined in a study of T cells in women clearing cervical HPV infection. The wider study: Cases' blood sampling followed lesion detection by median about 21 weeks (90 to 200).

To note about this clone: Antigen specificity is unknown. Coverage ceases 3 residues before the CDR3 finishes, and the germline J gene fills in the end.

Study results and limitations: Controls had more TRBV6-7 (0.16%) than cases (approximately 0.11%). CIN3+ cases had significantly higher TCR repertoire richness than controls, but evenness did not differ. It is unknown whether associations predate infection; no effector/memory or HPV-specific sorting.

Trimming shortened V by 3 bases and J by 0 bases, and 12 bases separated the two germline ends. This CDR3 comprises 16 residues. CDR1 and CDR2 from the germline V gene are KGHSH and LQKENI. Repertoires were generated with immunoSEQ multiplex PCR, while TCRdb's copy carries only in-frame clones and drops some. Here the sample table reports some 39,000 clones. The chain recombines TRBV18 with TRBJ1-3; D may be TRBD1 (5 bases). The source material was blood buffy coat. This TCR was sampled from a woman aged 18 to 75 with a cervical HPV16 infection that either progressed to CIN3+ or cleared (not recorded which). The sequenced CDR3 bases are TGTGCCAGCTCACCGGCCGCAGGGCTCTCTGGAAACACC. It translates to CASSPAAGLSGNT. The whole CDR3 protein reads CASSPAAGLSGNTIYF.